This passage covers 14 T cell receptor beta chains from one sample sequenced in a study of T cell responses to AZD1222 COVID-19 vaccine. Data came from immunoSEQ multiplex PCR; TCRdb stores just in-frame clones and leaves some out. This repertoire shows 150,000 to 180,000 clones, roughly 90% found once; its top ten account for approximately 20%. This sample comprised peripheral blood, obtained on day 0 of AZD1222 vaccination. These receptor sequences come from an adult in good health.

V is TRBV3-1 (or the pseudogene TRBV3-2) and J is TRBJ1-5; the D is unclear. Trimming took 0 bases from V and 12 from J, leaving 9 bases between them. The germline V gene has CDR1 LGHDT and CDR2 YNNKEL (reference sequence). The CDR3 covers 12 residues. The CDR3 spells CASSQEGGLQHF. CDR3 DNA sequence: TGTGCCAGCAGCCAAGAAGGAGGTCTCCAGCATTTT.

There are a few counts of this clone. This chain links TRBV30 with TRBJ1-2, with 8 bases aligning to TRBD1. The germline V gene encodes CDR1 GTSNPN and CDR2 SVGIG (reference sequence). Trimming removed 2 bases from V and 4 bases from J; junction bases left unmatched: 6. The length of the CDR3 is 14 residues. CDR3 nucleotide sequence: TGTGCCTGGAGTAGAGACAGGGGAACCTATGGCTACACCTTC. Its protein product is CAWSRDRGTYGYTF.

The chain carries TRBV27 and TRBJ1-3; D possibly corresponds to TRBD1 (6 bases). This CDR3 comprises 18 residues. Germline loops: CDR1 MNHEY, CDR2 SMNVEV (reference sequence). V was clipped by 3 bases and J by 0 bases, with 18 bases between them. Written as DNA, the CDR3 is TGTGCCAGCAGTTTGTACGGGGGGCCGGCCGCCTCTGGAAACACCATATATTTT. Its protein product is CASSLYGGPAASGNTIYF.

The genes are TRBV3-1 (or the pseudogene TRBV3-2) and TRBJ2-6; unclear D gene. With 2 bases removed from V and 4 bases from J, the gap between germline ends came to 6 bases. CDR1 is LGHDT, CDR2 YNNKEL, per germline (reference sequence). The CDR3 has 14 amino acids. The CDR3 sequence is CASSQRLGANVLTF. CDR3 sequence (DNA): TGTGCCAGCAGCCAAAGGTTAGGGGCCAACGTCCTGACTTTC.

The J gene is TRBJ1-1, the V gene TRBV3-1 (or the pseudogene TRBV3-2); tentatively, D is TRBD1 (5 bases). Per the germline V gene, CDR1 is LGHDT and CDR2 is YNNKEL (reference sequence). Trimming removed 2 bases from V and 0 bases from J, with 7 bases in between. This CDR3 has 14 amino acids. CDR3 in DNA: TGTGCCAGCAGCCAATGGGGACTGAACACTGAAGCTTTCTTT. It yields the protein CASSQWGLNTEAFF.

The chain combines TRBV4-2 with TRBJ2-3; 10 bases agree with TRBD2. Germline CDR1 and CDR2: LGHNA and YNFKEQ. The CDR3 length is 19 residues. The V segment lost 4 bases and the J segment 0 bases; nucleotides outside the gene matches: 13. Written as DNA, the CDR3 is TGTGCCAGCAGCCGGGGGAGGTGGGCTAGCGGGGGAAGCACAGATACGCAGTATTTT. This translates into CASSRGRWASGGSTDTQYF.

The chain recombines TRBV7-9 with TRBJ2-3, with D unresolved. The V gene lost 4 bases and the J gene lost 4 bases, with 9 bases spanning the gap. CDR1 and CDR2 (germline): SEHNR, FQNEAQ (reference sequence). This CDR3 is built from 13 residues. The CDR3 coding sequence is TGTGCCAGCAGCTCCTCCGGAGCAGATACGCAGTATTTT. Its protein product is CASSSSGADTQYF.

This clone was picked up one time. The chain is built from TRBV7-3 and TRBJ2-2; 7 nucleotides match TRBD2. This CDR3 is built from 13 residues. From germline, CDR1 is SGHTA and CDR2 FQGTGA. V trimming: 5 bases; J trimming: 7 bases; junction bases outside the gene matches: 4. CDR3 sequence (DNA): TGTGCCAGCAGCCCCGGGGGGATCGGGGAGCTGTTTTTT. Its translation is CASSPGGIGELFF.

The rearrangement uses TRBV19 and TRBJ2-5, with D hard to call. V lost 2 bases, J lost 3 bases, and 10 bases lay in between. This CDR3 region has 14 residues. Germline assignment: CDR1 LNHDA and CDR2 SQIVND (reference sequence). DNA of the CDR3: TGTGCCAGTAGTATAAGGAGCAGTAAAGAGACCCAGTACTTC. Translating gives CASSIRSSKETQYF.

This clone appeared a few times. The chain couples TRBV5-1 to TRBJ1-6; 10 nucleotides line up with TRBD1. The junction had 9 bases not matched to a gene; V was cut back by 4 bases and J by 8 bases. This CDR3 contains 16 residues. Germline values: CDR1 SGHRS, CDR2 YFSETQ. The CDR3 DNA is TGCGCCAGCAGCCAAAGGACAGGGGGGATGGATTCACCCCTCCACTTT. It specifies CASSQRTGGMDSPLHF.

The chain uses TRBV30 and TRBJ1-2; 9 bases are shared with TRBD1. CDR3 length: 17 residues. Germline V gene sequence: CDR1 GTSNPN, CDR2 SVGIG (reference sequence). Trimming removed 4 bases from V and 0 bases from J; junction bases left unmatched: 12. The CDR3 spells CAWTWGGTGKANYGYTF. CDR3 bases: TGTGCCTGGACTTGGGGCGGGACAGGGAAAGCTAACTATGGCTACACCTTC.

The gene calls are TRBV3-1 (or the pseudogene TRBV3-2) and TRBJ2-1; the D is unclear. Per germline, CDR1 LGHDT and CDR2 YNNKEL (reference sequence). The V and J ends lost 4 bases and 2 bases respectively, with 9 bases between them. The CDR3 sequence is 14 residues long. The CDR3, as DNA: TGTGCCAGCAGCCTTGGGAAGCCCTACAATGAGCAGTTCTTC. Its protein is CASSLGKPYNEQFF.

J is TRBJ1-2 and V is TRBV5-6; tentatively, D is TRBD1 (6 bases). Germline CDR1 and CDR2: SGHDT and YYEEEE. The germline V and J ends were trimmed by 4 bases and 4 bases, with 11 bases remaining between them. The CDR3 is 13 amino acids. The DNA for the CDR3 is TGTGCCAGCAGCCACGACAGGAGCTATGGCTACACCTTC. It translates to CASSHDRSYGYTF.

CDR3 amino acids: CASTPAGTGGVRGYTF. CDR3 sequence (DNA): TGTGCCAGCACCCCAGCCGGGACAGGGGGAGTAAGGGGCTACACCTTC. V usage is TRBV7-8 and J usage is TRBJ1-2; 11 bases are a match to TRBD1. Losses at the gene ends were 7 bases for V and 8 bases for J; bases not matched to a gene: 15. This CDR3 spans 16 amino acids. The V gene's germline CDR1 is SGHVS and CDR2 FQNEAQ.